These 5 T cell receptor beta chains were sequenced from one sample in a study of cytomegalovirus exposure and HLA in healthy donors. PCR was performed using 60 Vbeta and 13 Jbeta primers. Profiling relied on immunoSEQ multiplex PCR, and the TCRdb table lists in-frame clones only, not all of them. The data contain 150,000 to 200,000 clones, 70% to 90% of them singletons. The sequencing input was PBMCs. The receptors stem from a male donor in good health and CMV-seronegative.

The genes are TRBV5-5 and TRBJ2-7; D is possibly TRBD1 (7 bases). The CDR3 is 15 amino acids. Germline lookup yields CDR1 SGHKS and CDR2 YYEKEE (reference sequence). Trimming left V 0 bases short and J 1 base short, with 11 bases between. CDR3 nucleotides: TGTGCCAGCAGCTTGGTGGCAGGGGGGTCCTACGAGCAGTACTTC. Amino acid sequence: CASSLVAGGSYEQYF.

CDR3 residues: CASSEGRSYGYTF. The CDR3 DNA follows: TGTGCCAGCAGTGAAGGTCGGAGCTATGGCTACACCTTC. The chain carries TRBV2 and TRBJ1-2; D is unclear. The CDR3 extends over 13 amino acids. Germline V gene data show CDR1 as SNHLY and CDR2 as FYNNEI. V dropped 1 base and J dropped 4 bases, with 7 bases sitting between them.

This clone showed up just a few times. In nucleotides, the CDR3 is TGTGCCAGCAGTCTAACAACGACCCTTAGCGGGGGGAGCACAGATACGCAGTATTTT. Translation: CASSLTTTLSGGSTDTQYF. This chain connects TRBV11-2 to TRBJ2-3; 10 bases agree with TRBD2. Germline trimming cut 6 bases from V and 0 bases from J; bases unmatched to any gene: 15. Germline lookup yields CDR1 SGHAT and CDR2 FQNNGV. CDR3 size: 19 residues.

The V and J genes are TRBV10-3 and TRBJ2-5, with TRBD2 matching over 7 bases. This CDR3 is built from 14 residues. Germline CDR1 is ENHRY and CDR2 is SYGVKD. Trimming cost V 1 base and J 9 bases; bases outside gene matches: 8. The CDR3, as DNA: TGTGCCATCAGTGAGTTTGCGGGGGACCCGGCCCAGTACTTC. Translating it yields CAISEFAGDPAQYF.

CDR3 amino acids: CASSYQTGNTEAFF. The DNA of the CDR3 is TGTGCCAGCAGCTACCAGACAGGGAACACTGAAGCTTTCTTT. V usage is TRBV9 and J usage is TRBJ1-1; D is perhaps TRBD1 (6 bases). With 4 bases removed from V and 1 base from J, the gap between germline ends came to 11 bases. The germline gives CDR1 SGDLS, CDR2 YYNGEE. This CDR3 contains 14 residues.